One sample yielded the 24 T cell receptor beta chains listed below, sequenced in a study of blood T cell repertoires in COVID-19. Generated by immunoSEQ multiplex PCR, the TCRdb table keeps only in-frame clones and is missing some. The table has around 180,000 clones, approximately 80% seen once. Sequenced sample: peripheral blood. Receptor source: a human donor in a cohort sampled during active COVID-19.

This chain joins TRBV7-9 and TRBJ2-1, with D possibly TRBD2 on 5 matching bases. Germline CDR1 SEHNR, CDR2 FQNEAQ (reference sequence). V lost 5 bases and J 4 bases, leaving 12 bases between the germline ends. The CDR3 runs to 14 residues. The CDR3, as DNA: TGTGCCAGCAGCACCTCAGCGGCTTACAATGAGCAGTTCTTC. Translation gives CASSTSAAYNEQFF.

The chain carries TRBV5-4 and TRBJ2-7; 8 bases match TRBD1. CDR1 is SGHNT, CDR2 YYREEE, per germline (reference sequence). The CDR3 contains 14 residues. After removal of 4 bases from V and 4 bases from J, the junction contained 7 bases not matched to a gene. CDR3 bases: TGTGCCAGCAGCACCGGGACAGGCTTGTACGAGCAGTACTTC. Protein product: CASSTGTGLYEQYF.

V and J are TRBV5-1 and TRBJ1-5; maybe TRBD1 (5 bases). The length of the CDR3 is 15 residues. V lost 4 bases and J lost 4, with 15 bases in between. In germline, CDR1 is SGHRS, CDR2 YFSETQ. The CDR3 region is CASSPLGGLNQPQHF. The CDR3 bases are TGCGCCAGCAGCCCCCTCGGGGGACTAAATCAGCCCCAGCATTTT.

This chain connects TRBV7-9 to TRBJ2-3; 14 nucleotides match TRBD2. V was clipped by 5 bases and J by 4 bases; unmatched bases: 8. Germline loops: CDR1 SEHNR, CDR2 FQNEAQ (reference sequence). The CDR3 spans 17 residues. The CDR3: CASSPGLAGGSADTQYF. The CDR3 DNA reads TGTGCCAGCAGCCCCGGACTAGCGGGGGGTTCCGCAGATACGCAGTATTTT.

The chain links TRBV10-3 to TRBJ1-2; D possibly corresponds to TRBD1 (6 bases). CDR3 size: 14 residues. Trimming pared 2 bases from V and 4 bases from J, leaving 11 bases between. The germline V gene encodes CDR1 ENHRY and CDR2 SYGVKD. CDR3 sequence reads: CAISEEGRGYGYTF. The CDR3, as DNA: TGTGCCATCAGTGAGGAGGGCAGGGGCTATGGCTACACCTTC.

This chain uses TRBV7-2 with TRBJ1-1; D not resolved. Germline CDR1 is SGHTA and CDR2 is FQGNSA. V was trimmed by 1 base and J by 1 base, leaving 7 bases between them. The CDR3 runs 14 residues. The CDR3: CASSLGFGNTEAFF. The DNA of the CDR3 is TGTGCCAGCAGCTTAGGTTTCGGGAACACTGAAGCTTTCTTT.

The rearrangement links TRBV2 to TRBJ2-2; D is uncertain. CDR1 and CDR2 (germline): SNHLY, FYNNEI. This CDR3 comprises 15 residues. Trimming stripped 4 bases from V and 2 bases from J, with 11 bases between. CDR3 sequence (DNA): TGTGCCAGCAGTGGAGGTTACGGAAACACCGGGGAGCTGTTTTTT. Translation gives CASSGGYGNTGELFF.

The gene calls are TRBV9 and TRBJ2-7, with a possible D match to TRBD2 (7 bases). Per the germline V gene, CDR1 is SGDLS and CDR2 is YYNGEE. The CDR3 has 14 residues. V gave up 0 bases and J gave up 3 bases, with 10 bases separating them. CDR3 nucleotides: TGTGCCAGCAGCGTAGCGGGGGGACACTACGAGCAGTACTTC. The encoded protein is CASSVAGGHYEQYF.

Only one count was recorded for this clone. This chain connects TRBV27 to TRBJ2-5; 8 bases fit TRBD2. V shed 2 bases, J shed 7 bases, and the junction held 15 bases outside the gene matches. Germline loops: CDR1 MNHEY, CDR2 SMNVEV (reference sequence). CDR3 size: 17 residues. CDR3 bases: TGTGCCAGCAGTTTAGTTCGCACCGGCGGGGGGTGGGGGACCCAGTACTTC. It translates to CASSLVRTGGGWGTQYF.

V is TRBV3-1 (or the pseudogene TRBV3-2) and J is TRBJ2-3, with 8 bases lining up with TRBD2. The ends lost 3 bases at V and 1 base at J; junction bases unmatched: 12. CDR1 and CDR2 from the germline V gene are LGHDT and YNNKEL (reference sequence). CDR3 size: 18 residues. The CDR3: CASSQIGGAGDRTDTQYF. The CDR3 DNA reads as TGTGCCAGCAGCCAGATCGGAGGAGCGGGGGACCGCACAGATACGCAGTATTTT.

The chain recombines TRBV3-1 (or the pseudogene TRBV3-2) with TRBJ1-6; a possible D gene is TRBD1 (5 bases). The CDR3 is 15 residues long. The germline V gene encodes CDR1 LGHDT and CDR2 YNNKEL (reference sequence). V lost 2 bases to trimming and J lost 0 bases, with 5 bases between them. The CDR3 DNA is TGTGCCAGCAGCCAACAGGGCTCCTATAATTCACCCCTCCACTTT. The encoded protein is CASSQQGSYNSPLHF.

The chain combines TRBV19 with TRBJ1-1; TRBD1 matches at 12 bases. The germline CDR1 and CDR2 sequences are LNHDA and SQIVND (reference sequence). CDR3 size: 18 residues. With V trimmed by 8 bases and J by 1 base, 14 bases remained unmatched. Here the CDR3 DNA reads TGTGCCAGTCAGTTAACCGGGACAGGGGGCGCGGGGAACACTGAAGCTTTCTTT. Protein sequence: CASQLTGTGGAGNTEAFF. Complete variable domain (other parts from reference TRBV19 and TRBJ1-1): DGGITQSPKYLFRKEGQNVTLSCEQNLNHDAMYWYRQDPGQGLRLIYYSQIVNDFQKGDIAEGYSVSREKKESFPLTVTSAQKNPTAFYLCASQLTGTGGAGNTEAFFGQGTRLTVV.

The chain recombines TRBV6-7 with TRBJ1-5; 7 bases agree with TRBD1. TRBV6-7 counts as an open reading frame of uncertain function. The CDR3 spans 17 residues. V was pared by 4 bases and J by 1 base, with 10 bases of the junction left unmatched. The CDR3 nucleotides are TGTGCCAGCAGTTGCCCATGGGGACAGATGAGCAATCAGCCCCAGCATTTT. This codes for CASSCPWGQMSNQPQHF.

The CDR3: CASSRSGDSYNEQFF. In DNA form, the CDR3 reads TGTGCCAGCAGTCGTAGCGGGGACTCCTACAATGAGCAGTTCTTC. The rearrangement uses TRBV6-5 and TRBJ2-1; 8 nucleotides match TRBD2. Germline V gene lookup returns CDR1 MNHEY and CDR2 SVGAGI. The CDR3 has 15 residues. Trimming took 5 bases from V and 0 from J; bases not matched to a gene: 3.

The CDR3 DNA reads TGTGCCAGCAGTGAAGGGACAGGGGGCGCGAAGAACACCTTC. It codes for CASSEGTGGAKNTF. This chain uses TRBV2 with TRBJ1-2, with 11 bases fitting TRBD1. The CDR3 contains 14 residues. Germline loops: CDR1 SNHLY, CDR2 FYNNEI. J was trimmed by 12 bases and V by 1 base; bases with no gene match: 7.

The rearrangement uses TRBV7-9 and TRBJ1-2, with no clear D. Germline-derived CDR1 and CDR2 are SEHNR and FQNEAQ (reference sequence). The CDR3 extends over 12 amino acids. Deletions cut 2 bases from V and 5 bases from J, with 6 bases between. In DNA form, the CDR3 reads TGTGCCAGCAGCTTATTCCTTTATGGCTACACCTTC. As protein: CASSLFLYGYTF. The full variable domain, in which reference TRBV7-9 and TRBJ1-2 provide the parts outside the CDR3, is DTGVSQNPRHKITKRGQNVTFRCDPISEHNRLYWYRQTLGQGPEFLTYFQNEAQLEKSRLLSDRFSAERPKGSFSTLEIQRTEQGDSAMYLCASSLFLYGYTFGSGTRLTVV.

CDR3 region: CASRTGTGDTEAFF. DNA for the CDR3: TGCGCCAGCAGGACCGGGACAGGGGACACTGAAGCTTTCTTT. The chain has TRBV5-1 and TRBJ1-1, with TRBD1 matching over 10 bases. V shed 5 bases, J shed 3 bases, and the junction held 4 bases outside the gene matches. This CDR3 spans 14 amino acids. From germline, CDR1 is SGHRS and CDR2 YFSETQ.

This clone was recorded a few times. The chain employs TRBV7-9 and TRBJ1-2; 8 bases map to TRBD1. The CDR3 is 16 amino acids. The trim removed 4 bases at V and 0 bases at J, leaving 7 bases unmatched. CDR1 is SEHNR and CDR2 is FQNEAQ in the germline V gene (reference sequence). CDR3 region: CASSWTSTGANYGYTF. DNA for the CDR3: TGTGCCAGCAGCTGGACCTCGACAGGGGCTAACTATGGCTACACCTTC.

This clone came up a few times. The V and J genes are TRBV11-2 and TRBJ1-6; a possible D gene is TRBD1 (5 bases). With 5 bases removed from V and 8 bases from J, the gap between germline ends came to 10 bases. Germline V gives CDR1 SGHAT, CDR2 FQNNGV. This CDR3 is built from 13 residues. The CDR3 DNA sequence: TGTGCCAGCAGCCCCGGGGGGGATTCACCCCTCCACTTT. Protein sequence: CASSPGGDSPLHF.

The V and J genes are TRBV7-2 and TRBJ2-3; D remains ambiguous. This CDR3 spans 16 amino acids. From germline, CDR1 is SGHTA and CDR2 FQGNSA. V lost 1 base to trimming and J lost 1 base, with 12 bases between them. The CDR3 DNA sequence: TGTGCCAGCAGCTTAGGTCTTTCGGCGGGCACAGATACGCAGTATTTT. This translates into CASSLGLSAGTDTQYF.

The chain uses TRBV6-5 and TRBJ1-1; D not certain. V dropped 0 bases and J dropped 8 bases, with 13 bases sitting between them. CDR1 is MNHEY and CDR2 is SVGAGI in the germline V gene. The CDR3 runs to 14 residues. The CDR3 DNA is TGTGCCAGCAGTTACTCGCCGGCCGTGGGCGAAGCTTTCTTT. It encodes CASSYSPAVGEAFF.

The CDR3, as DNA: TGTGCCAGCAGTGAGCATTCAGGTAGCACAGATACGCAGTATTTT. Protein: CASSEHSGSTDTQYF. V usage is TRBV6-4 and J usage is TRBJ2-3, with D unresolved. The V gene's germline CDR1 is MRHNA and CDR2 SNTAGT. The V end was cut by 3 bases, the J end by 0 bases, with 10 bases between. The CDR3 contains 15 residues.

This rearrangement joins TRBV2 to TRBJ2-2, with 8 bases matching TRBD1. V shed 7 bases, J shed 5 bases, and the junction held 6 bases outside the gene matches. Per the germline V gene, CDR1 is SNHLY and CDR2 is FYNNEI. The CDR3 has 14 amino acids. Here the CDR3 reads CASIRQGLTGELFF. The DNA of the CDR3 is TGTGCCAGCATTAGACAGGGGTTAACCGGGGAGCTGTTTTTT. The full variable domain, with the rest looked up from reference TRBV2 and TRBJ2-2, is EPEVTQTPSHQVTQMGQEVILRCVPISNHLYFYWYRQILGQKVEFLVSFYNNEISEKSEIFDDQFSVERPDGSNFTLKIRSTKLEDSAMYFCASIRQGLTGELFFGEGSRLTVL.

As to this clone: Since the CDR3 does not end with the conserved phenylalanine or tryptophan, this likely comes from a read error. It is unclear where the CDR3 begins or ends on the DNA, so no DNA is shown, and the CDR3 is as TCRdb lists it. This chain connects TRBV5-4 to TRBJ2-3; TRBD2, as called in the table, went unchecked against the DNA. CDR1 and CDR2 (germline): SGHNT, YYREEE (reference sequence). Both ends counted, the CDR3 spans 8 residues. CDR3: CASRSSGS.